The clone carrying this T cell receptor (beta chain) was observed a few times. The target antigen is unknown. The sample comes from a study of cytomegalovirus exposure and HLA in healthy donors. Findings and limits, study-wide: The later analysis indicated that the majority of CMV-associated TCR beta chains appeared HLA-restricted.

The PCR made use of 60 Vbeta and 13 Jbeta primers. Using immunoSEQ multiplex PCR, the repertoire was profiled, and TCRdb retains in-frame clones only, with some absent. This table holds 130,000 or so clones, around 82% found once. From germline, CDR1 is MDHEN and CDR2 SYDVKM. Losses at the gene ends were 6 bases for V and 4 bases for J; bases not matched to a gene: 8. The CDR3 totals 14 residues. The material sequenced was PBMCs. The rearrangement uses TRBV28 and TRBJ1-2; 7 nucleotides align to TRBD1. The origin of this receptor is a man between 18 and 29 years old in good health and CMV-seropositive. The CDR3 here is CASRTRGIGYGYTF. The CDR3 DNA reads TGTGCCAGCAGGACCAGGGGGATTGGCTATGGCTACACCTTC.